One T cell receptor beta chain is described in this entry. This specimen comes from a study of Graves' ophthalmopathy and Graves' hyperthyroidism. Amplification of the TCR beta CDR3 regions used RNA transcripts (as template). In the first round, RT-PCR was carried out with HTBI primers, and a multiplex PCR formed the second round. One entry per CDR3 protein, called by TCRdb with MiXCR from the multiplex PCR reads. The sample lists a few hundred thousand distinct CDR3 sequences; 18% were seen once. This receptor was taken from a woman aged 18-35 years with Graves' ophthalmopathy. Sequences were obtained from peripheral blood.

The CDR3 protein is CASSLSGAGNIQYF. CDR3 bases: TGTGCCAGCAGTCTGTCCGGCGCTGGAAACATTCAGTACTTC. The gene calls are TRBV3-1 and TRBJ2-4; the D is unclear. CDR1 and CDR2 from the germline V gene are LGHDT and YNNKEL (reference sequence). The CDR3 runs to 14 residues. The V end lost 6 bases, the J end lost 6 bases, and 15 bases lay between the germline ends.